This T cell receptor beta chain is drawn from a study of identical twins. Study-level points and caveats: Beta out-of-frame sequences showed weaker excess sharing between twins.

There are 16 residues in the CDR3. Per the germline V gene, CDR1 is SGDLS and CDR2 is YYNGEE. V dropped 1 base and J dropped 4; count of bases not matched to a gene: 6. With template switching, a universal primer site was added, and the cDNA carried unique molecular identifiers. TCRdb reprocessed the 5' RACE reads with MiXCR, giving one entry per CDR3 protein. In the table there are around 340,000 distinct CDR3 sequences, 9% of which are singletons. The table lists this clonotype with a few counts. Its antigen remains unknown. The TCR was taken from a woman in her 50s in good health. Material for sequencing was naive T cells sorted from blood. The genes are TRBV9 and TRBJ2-1; 9 nucleotides align to TRBD2. The CDR3 is CASSVNLAGGYNEQFF. The CDR3 DNA follows: TGTGCCAGCAGCGTAAATCTGGCGGGAGGGTACAATGAGCAGTTCTTC.